This TCR beta chain was retrieved from a study of beta chain features in type 1 diabetes. Study-level information: When patients were set against healthy donors, age, gender and cell yields were similar. General study results and limits: TCRB CDR3 length was moderately but significantly reduced in all four CD4+ subsets of Type 1 diabetes patients. Researchers cautioned that cDNA sequencing could over-represent cells with high TCR expression. Small HLA sub-analyses could not settle whether HLA shapes TCRB rearrangement.

Isolated RNA was reverse transcribed in full, so expressed TCRB transcripts were sequenced. This table comes from immunoSEQ multiplex PCR, and its TCRdb copy is limited to in-frame clones, with some not included. Here the sample spans hundreds of thousands of clones, 15% being singletons. The trim removed 7 bases at V and 4 bases at J, leaving 6 bases unmatched. This CDR3 comprises 14 residues. The germline gives CDR1 LNHNV, CDR2 YYDKDF (reference sequence). In its sample, this clone was seen a few times. Its target is not known. The source of this sequence is a man younger than 30 with type 1 diabetes. The rearrangement joins TRBV15 to TRBJ2-7; 11 positions match TRBD1. Source material: naive CD4+ T cells from blood. CDR3 DNA sequence: TGTGCCACCACTCCGGACAGGGGGCCTTACGAGCAGTACTTC. This sequence encodes CATTPDRGPYEQYF. Supplemented by reference TRBV15 and TRBJ2-7, the full variable domain reads DAMVIQNPRYQVTQFGKPVTLSCSQTLNHNVMYWYQQKSSQAPKLLFHYYDKDFNNEADTPDNFQSRRPNTSFCFLDIRSPGLGDTAMYLCATTPDRGPYEQYFGPGTRLTVT.